This T cell receptor (beta chain) is drawn from a study of blood T cell repertoires in COVID-19. Study summary: COVID-19 samples from acute and convalescent phases originated in the United States, Italy and Spain. PBMCs, B-cell-depleted T cells, or T cells were the source of the cDNA or gDNA that made up the material.

Original data processing: Counts of nucleated cells, estimated from reference gene primer amplification, were obtained. Clones were sequenced by immunoSEQ multiplex PCR, and TCRdb holds only the in-frame ones, with some missing. V and J calls and clone size are given by that table; D and trimming were obtained from the DNA. The sample holds approximately 35,000 clones; 80% to 90% are singletons and the top ten take 14%. What was sequenced was peripheral blood. This TCR was sampled from a man aged 55 to 70 with active COVID-19.

CDR3 nucleotides: TGTGCCAGCAGTGAAATGCGGGAGTCCCACTACGAGCAGTACTTC. This gives the protein CASSEMRESHYEQYF. The chain carries TRBV6-1 and TRBJ2-7; TRBD2 matches 7 bases. CDR1 and CDR2 from the germline V gene are MNHNS and SASEGT. This CDR3 spans 15 amino acids. After removal of 2 bases from V and 3 bases from J, the junction contained 7 bases not matched to a gene.